This T cell receptor beta chain emerged from a study of radiotherapy plus CTLA-4 blockade in lung cancer. Germline lookup yields CDR1 LGHNA and CDR2 YNFKEQ. V was cut by 0 bases and J by 4 bases, with 10 bases left in between. This CDR3 is 14 amino acids long. Profiling relied on immunoSEQ multiplex PCR, and the TCRdb table lists in-frame clones only, not all of them. There are about 90,000 clones in the sample; over 80% occur only once, and roughly 15% lies in the top ten. The sample was peripheral blood, taken from a patient treated with radiotherapy plus ipilimumab. The TCR sequence derives from a human donor with non-small cell lung cancer that progressed on radiotherapy plus ipilimumab. The chain joins TRBV4-2 to TRBJ2-7; weak D call: TRBD1 (5 bases). The CDR3 region is CASSQELGPYEQYF. In nucleotides, the CDR3 is TGTGCCAGCAGCCAAGAGTTGGGGCCATACGAGCAGTACTTC.